This T cell receptor beta chain was recovered during a study of shared clonotypes between healthy human individuals. Per the germline V gene, CDR1 is SGHRS and CDR2 is YFSETQ. V dropped 5 bases and J dropped 5; count of bases not matched to a gene: 6. CDR3 length: 13 residues. Assay: immunoSEQ multiplex PCR; the TCRdb copy retains only in-frame clones and omits some. This sample has about 520,000 clones, with roughly 95% found just once. The study separated CD4+ cells into CD45RA+ naive and CD45RA-negative memory subsets. This chain links TRBV5-1 with TRBJ2-5, with TRBD1 matching 7 bases. The sequenced sample was naive CD4+ T cells sorted from blood. Subset specified: CD45RA+ positively selected. The sequence derives from a woman aged 30 to 39 in good health. DNA for the CDR3: TGCGCCAGCAGAGAGGGGGCACGGGAGACCCAGTACTTC. This codes for CASREGARETQYF.